This TCR beta chain was recorded in a study of OX40 agonist ivuxolimab in advanced cancers. Study-wide context: Dose-escalation subjects each had hepatocellular carcinoma, melanoma, renal cell or head and neck cancer. Whole-study findings and limits: There were, on average, more expanded clones in CD8+ T cells than in CD4+.

Turning to this clone: Its antigen is undetermined.

The table came from immunoSEQ multiplex PCR; TCRdb's copy has only in-frame clones and leaves some out. The top ten clones hold about 3.5% of a sample with 62,000 or so clones, 85% of them seen once. With 4 bases clipped from V and 5 bases from J, the junction kept 15 bases outside the gene matches. The CDR3 consists of 17 residues. In germline, CDR1 is MNHEY, CDR2 SMNVEV (reference sequence). J is TRBJ2-3 and V is TRBV27; TRBD1 aligns across 7 bases. The source of this sequence is an adult with an advanced solid tumor such as melanoma, head and neck, liver or kidney cancer. The sequenced sample was CD4+ or CD8+ T cells sorted from blood, obtained in a trial of the OX40 agonist ivuxolimab. For the CDR3, the DNA is TGTGCCAGCAGTTCCCCGCCACCTGACAGGGCCATAGATACGCAGTATTTT. Translation gives CASSSPPPDRAIDTQYF.